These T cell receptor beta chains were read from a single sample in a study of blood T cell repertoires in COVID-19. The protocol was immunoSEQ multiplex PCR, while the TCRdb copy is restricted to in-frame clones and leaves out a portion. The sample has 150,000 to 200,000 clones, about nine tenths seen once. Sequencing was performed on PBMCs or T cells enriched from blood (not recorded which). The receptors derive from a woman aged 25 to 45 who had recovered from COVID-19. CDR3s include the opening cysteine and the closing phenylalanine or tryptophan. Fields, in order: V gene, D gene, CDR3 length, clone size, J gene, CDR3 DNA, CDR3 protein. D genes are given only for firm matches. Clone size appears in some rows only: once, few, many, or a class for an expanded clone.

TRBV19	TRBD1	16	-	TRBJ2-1	TGTGCCAGTAGTTATCATTTGGGACAGGGCTACAATGAGCAGTTCTTC	CASSYHLGQGYNEQFF
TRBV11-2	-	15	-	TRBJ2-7	TGTGCCAGCAGCCCCAATTCGGGGGGCCAATACGAGCAGTACTTC	CASSPNSGGQYEQYF
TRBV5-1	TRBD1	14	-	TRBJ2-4	TGCGCCAGCAGCTCCGGGACAGGGAGGGGCATTCAGTACTTC	CASSSGTGRGIQYF
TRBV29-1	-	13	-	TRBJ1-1	TGCAGCGGCAGGACAGACGCGAACACTGAAGCTTTCTTT	CSGRTDANTEAFF
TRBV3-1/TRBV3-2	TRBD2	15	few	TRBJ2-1	TGTGCCAGCAGCCAGCCCGGGACTAGCGGGCGTGAGCAGTTCTTC	CASSQPGTSGREQFF
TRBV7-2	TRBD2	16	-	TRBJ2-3	TGTGCCAGCAGACAAACGAGAGGACTAGCGGGAGATACGCAGTATTTT	CASRQTRGLAGDTQYF
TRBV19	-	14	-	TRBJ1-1	TGTGCCAGTAACCCGACAGCCACCGACACTGAAGCTTTCTTT	CASNPTATDTEAFF
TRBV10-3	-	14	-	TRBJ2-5	TGTGCCATCAGTGAGTCGACTAGATCAGAGACCCAGTACTTC	CAISESTRSETQYF
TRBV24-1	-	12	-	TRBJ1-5	TGTGCCACCAGTGAGTTAAATCAGCCCCAGCATTTT	CATSELNQPQHF
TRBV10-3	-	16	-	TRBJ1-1	TGTGCCATCAGTGAGTCGAGGAGCGGAGGGGACACTGAAGCTTTCTTT	CAISESRSGGDTEAFF
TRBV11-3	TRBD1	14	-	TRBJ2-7	TGTGCCAGCAGCTTACCGGGACAGGTCTACGAGCAGTACTTC	CASSLPGQVYEQYF
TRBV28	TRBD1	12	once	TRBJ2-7	TGTGCCAGCCGACAGGGGGTATACGAGCAGTACTTC	CASRQGVYEQYF
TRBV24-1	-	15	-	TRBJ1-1	TGTGCCACCAGTGATTTCGGTACCCCGAACACTGAAGCTTTCTTT	CATSDFGTPNTEAFF
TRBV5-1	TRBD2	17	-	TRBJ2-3	TGCGCCAGCAGCTTGGGTGTAGCGGGGGCTAGCACAGATACGCAGTATTTT	CASSLGVAGASTDTQYF
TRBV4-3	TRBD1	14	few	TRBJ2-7	TGCGCCAGCAGCACCAGTAAGGGGGCAATCGAGCAGTACTTC	CASSTSKGAIEQYF
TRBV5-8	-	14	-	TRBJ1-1	TGTGCCAGCAGCTTGTCAGGGGTGACCACTGAAGCTTTCTTT	CASSLSGVTTEAFF
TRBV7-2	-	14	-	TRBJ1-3	TGTGCCAGCAGCCAGGGAAATGCTGGAAACACCATATATTTT	CASSQGNAGNTIYF
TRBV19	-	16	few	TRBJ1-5	TGTGCCAGTAGTATGGCGAGGAGCGATAGCAATCAGCCCCAGCATTTT	CASSMARSDSNQPQHF
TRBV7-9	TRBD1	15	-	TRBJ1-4	TGTGCCAGCAGCTACACAGGGGGCTCAGTGGGAAAACTGTTTTTT	CASSYTGGSVGKLFF
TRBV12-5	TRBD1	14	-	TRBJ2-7	TGTGCTAGTGGTTTGGTTGGACAGGGCTACGAGCAGTACTTC	CASGLVGQGYEQYF
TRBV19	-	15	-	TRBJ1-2	TGTGCCAGTAGTATAGTGGGCAGCCTGAACTATGGCTACACCTTC	CASSIVGSLNYGYTF
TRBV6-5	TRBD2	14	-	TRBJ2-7	TGTGCCAGCAGGACTAGCGGGGATCTTTTCGAGCAGTACTTC	CASRTSGDLFEQYF
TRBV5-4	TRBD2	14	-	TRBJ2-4	TGTGCCAGCAGTCGAGCGGGATCCGGGTACATTCAGTACTTC	CASSRAGSGYIQYF
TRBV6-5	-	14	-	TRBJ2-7	TGTGCCAGCAGTTACTCCAGGGTGGACTACGAGCAGTACTTC	CASSYSRVDYEQYF
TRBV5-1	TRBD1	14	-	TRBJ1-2	TGCGCCAGCCGCGGGGACAGCTCTAACTATGGCTACACCTTC	CASRGDSSNYGYTF
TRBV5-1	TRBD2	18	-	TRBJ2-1	TGCGCCAGCAGCGCCTTATGGACTAGCGGGAGGGCCGAGTATGAGCAGTTCTTC	CASSALWTSGRAEYEQFF
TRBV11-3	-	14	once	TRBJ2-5	TGTGCCAGCAGCCAGAATAGCCGGGGAGAGACCCAGTACTTC	CASSQNSRGETQYF
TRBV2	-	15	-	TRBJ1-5	TGTGCCAGCAGTAGACTCCCTTTAGTGGATCAGCCCCAGCATTTT	CASSRLPLVDQPQHF
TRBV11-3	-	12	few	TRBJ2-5	TGTGCCAGCAGCCCTCGGGAAAGCACCCAGTACTTC	CASSPRESTQYF
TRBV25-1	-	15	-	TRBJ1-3	TGTGCCAGCACCTCGGGGGGGGAAGCTGGAAACACCATATATTTT	CASTSGGEAGNTIYF